The 24 T cell receptor beta chains presented below share a single source sample, sequenced in a study of blood T cell repertoires in COVID-19. Libraries were prepared by immunoSEQ multiplex PCR; TCRdb keeps only in-frame clonotypes and omits some of them. The repertoire holds about 460,000 clones, with around nine tenths as singletons. The sequencing input was PBMCs or T cells enriched from blood (not recorded which). The receptors were gathered from a woman aged 55-70 years who had recovered from COVID-19.

V and J are TRBV18 and TRBJ1-6, with D perhaps matching TRBD1 (5 bases). The CDR3 consists of 14 residues. Germline V gene lookup returns CDR1 KGHSH and CDR2 LQKENI. The V end was cut by 5 bases, the J end by 7 bases, with 12 bases between. The chain's CDR3 is CASSSTGENSPLHF. DNA for the CDR3: TGTGCCAGCTCATCCACAGGAGAAAATTCACCCCTCCACTTT.

In regard to this clone: This CDR3 is also generated by other DNA sequences in the sample. J is TRBJ1-1 and V is TRBV3-1 (or the pseudogene TRBV3-2); 8 nucleotides agree with TRBD1. The CDR3 consists of 14 residues. Germline values: CDR1 LGHDT, CDR2 YNNKEL (reference sequence). The V and J ends lost 2 bases and 2 bases, in that order; junction bases with no gene match: 1. CDR3 coding DNA: TGTGCCAGCAGCCAACAGGGGGCCAACACTGAAGCTTTCTTT. Its protein is CASSQQGANTEAFF.

V is TRBV12-3 or TRBV12-4 and J is TRBJ1-2, with D possibly matching TRBD1 (5 bases). V was shortened by 7 bases and J by 8 bases, with 14 bases between the two germline ends. CDR3 length: 12 residues. Here the CDR3 DNA reads TGTGCCAGCAACCGACAGAGGAGCGGCTACACCTTC. Its translation is CASNRQRSGYTF.

The chain employs TRBV5-4 and TRBJ1-2; D gene ambiguous. V was trimmed by 1 base and J by 0 bases, leaving 7 bases between them. The CDR3 has 14 amino acids. Germline V gene data show CDR1 as SGHNT and CDR2 as YYREEE (reference sequence). The CDR3 spells CASSLSRANYGYTF. In nucleotides, the CDR3 is TGTGCCAGCAGCTTGAGCCGGGCTAACTATGGCTACACCTTC.

The chain couples TRBV27 to TRBJ2-3; TRBD2 matches at 9 bases. The CDR3 loop spans 15 amino acids. In germline, CDR1 is MNHEY, CDR2 SMNVEV (reference sequence). V shed 6 bases and J 7 bases; nucleotides not matched to a gene: 11. The CDR3 DNA sequence: TGTGCCAGCAGCCAAGCGGGGGGCCTAAGAAATACGCAGTATTTT. It specifies CASSQAGGLRNTQYF.

This clone was recorded once. This rearrangement joins TRBV27 to TRBJ2-1; 9 nucleotides align to TRBD1. The CDR3 extends over 13 amino acids. The V gene end was trimmed by 7 bases and the J gene end by 8 bases; junction bases not matched to a gene: 6. From germline, CDR1 is MNHEY and CDR2 SMNVEV (reference sequence). The CDR3 DNA follows: TGTGCCAGCATGGGACAGGGAATCCATGAGCAGTTCTTC. This translates into CASMGQGIHEQFF.

V and J are TRBV3-1 (or the pseudogene TRBV3-2) and TRBJ2-2, with a possible D match to TRBD2 (6 bases). Trimming took 1 base from V and 1 from J, leaving 10 bases between them. Germline V gene sequence: CDR1 LGHDT, CDR2 YNNKEL (reference sequence). The CDR3 loop spans 16 amino acids. The CDR3 loop is CASSQGSGVNTGELFF. DNA for the CDR3: TGTGCCAGCAGCCAAGGGTCGGGGGTGAACACCGGGGAGCTGTTTTTT.

This sequence joins TRBV2 and TRBJ2-3, with 7 bases lining up with TRBD2. Germline lookup yields CDR1 SNHLY and CDR2 FYNNEI. This CDR3 is 14 amino acids long. With 7 bases clipped from V and 2 bases from J, the junction kept 6 bases outside the gene matches. The CDR3 nucleotides read TGTGCCAGCATTTCGGGGGGAGCCACAGATACGCAGTATTTT. This translates into CASISGGATDTQYF.

V gene TRBV2 combines with J gene TRBJ2-1; 9 nucleotides agree with TRBD1. The CDR3 covers 13 residues. Trimming cost V 6 bases and J 6 bases; bases outside gene matches: 3. Germline V lookup: CDR1 SNHLY, CDR2 FYNNEI. The CDR3 nucleotides are TGTGCCAGCAGAAAGGACAGGGGCAATGAGCAGTTCTTC. Translation gives CASRKDRGNEQFF.

The V and J genes are TRBV10-1 and TRBJ2-5; possible D gene TRBD2, 5 bases. The CDR3 consists of 12 residues. Germline CDR1 reads WNHNN; CDR2 reads SYGVQD (reference sequence). Trimming shortened V by 3 bases and J by 4 bases, and 6 bases separated the two germline ends. The CDR3 coding sequence is TGCGCCAGCAGTGACCGGGGAGAGACCCAGTACTTC. Translated: CASSDRGETQYF.

The V and J genes are TRBV19 and TRBJ2-2; D is perhaps TRBD1 (6 bases). This CDR3 is 16 amino acids long. V lost 5 bases, J lost 2 bases, and 15 bases lay in between. CDR1 and CDR2 from the germline V gene are LNHDA and SQIVND (reference sequence). The CDR3, as DNA: TGTGCCAGTAGTCCCGACAGGCGACCAAACACCGGGGAGCTGTTTTTT. It encodes CASSPDRRPNTGELFF.

This CDR3 reads CASRSTSTGGKDTQYF. Written as DNA, the CDR3 is TGTGCCAGCAGGTCCACTTCCACAGGGGGCAAAGATACGCAGTATTTT. The chain employs TRBV6-6 and TRBJ2-3; 9 nucleotides agree with TRBD1. Germline V gene sequence: CDR1 MNHNY, CDR2 SVGAGI (reference sequence). Trimming took 6 bases from V and 5 from J; bases not matched to a gene: 12. This CDR3 spans 16 amino acids.

The rearrangement joins TRBV2 to TRBJ1-4; a possible D gene is TRBD1 (5 bases). CDR1 SNHLY and CDR2 FYNNEI come from the germline V gene. V lost 2 bases and J 8 bases, leaving 12 bases between the germline ends. The CDR3 is 14 amino acids. The CDR3 reads CASSELETVEKLFF. CDR3 nucleotide sequence: TGTGCCAGCAGTGAACTGGAGACAGTCGAAAAACTGTTTTTT.

This chain uses TRBV5-4 with TRBJ2-2; 9 bases map to TRBD1. The germline V gene encodes CDR1 SGHNT and CDR2 YYREEE (reference sequence). The CDR3 is 17 residues long. The V segment lost 4 bases and the J segment 1 base; nucleotides outside the gene matches: 8. Here the CDR3 reads CASSPGTGFRNTGELFF. The CDR3 DNA reads TGTGCCAGCAGCCCCGGGACAGGGTTCAGGAACACCGGGGAGCTGTTTTTT.

The gene calls are TRBV30 and TRBJ1-2; 7 bases match TRBD1. The CDR3 runs to 13 residues. In germline, CDR1 is GTSNPN, CDR2 SVGIG (reference sequence). The J segment lost 4 bases and the V segment lost 4 bases, leaving 6 bases of the junction unmatched. The CDR3 DNA follows: TGTGCCTGGACCGGGACAGCCCTCTATGGCTACACCTTC. This gives the protein CAWTGTALYGYTF.

The chain uses TRBV6-5 and TRBJ2-7, with D perhaps matching TRBD1 (5 bases). The V end was cut by 8 bases, the J end by 2 bases, with 19 bases between. CDR1 is MNHEY, CDR2 SVGAGI, per germline. The CDR3 extends over 15 amino acids. The DNA of the CDR3 is TGTGCCAGCCAGTGGTATGCTCAGGGAACCTACGAGCAGTACTTC. This gives the protein CASQWYAQGTYEQYF.

This chain joins TRBV27 and TRBJ2-3, with 7 bases that match TRBD1. V was clipped by 4 bases and J by 2 bases; unmatched bases: 6. The germline CDR1 and CDR2 sequences are MNHEY and SMNVEV (reference sequence). This CDR3 is 15 amino acids long. DNA for the CDR3: TGTGCCAGCAGTTCCAAGGGGGCTTCCACAGATACGCAGTATTTT. Its translation is CASSSKGASTDTQYF.

The chain couples TRBV5-1 to TRBJ2-2; TRBD1 is a possible D gene (5 bases). Germline assignment: CDR1 SGHRS and CDR2 YFSETQ. The germline V and J ends were trimmed by 4 bases and 0 bases, with 10 bases remaining between them. The CDR3 contains 15 residues. CDR3 protein: CASSGSTANTGELFF. The CDR3 bases are TGCGCCAGCAGCGGTTCGACAGCGAACACCGGGGAGCTGTTTTTT. The full variable domain, in which reference TRBV5-1 and TRBJ2-2 provide the parts outside the CDR3, is KAGVTQTPRYLIKTRGQQVTLSCSPISGHRSVSWYQQTPGQGLQFLFEYFSETQRNKGNFPGRFSGRQFSNSRSEMNVSTLELGDSALYLCASSGSTANTGELFFGEGSRLTVL.

This chain joins TRBV19 and TRBJ2-5; 10 positions match TRBD1. The CDR3 runs 15 residues. CDR1 and CDR2 (germline): LNHDA, SQIVND (reference sequence). Trimming took 6 bases from V and 2 from J; bases not matched to a gene: 6. The CDR3 here is CASSTGTGAQETQYF. In nucleotides, the CDR3 is TGTGCCAGTAGCACCGGGACAGGGGCTCAAGAGACCCAGTACTTC.

The rearrangement links TRBV9 to TRBJ2-7, with TRBD2 matching over 13 bases. The V gene end was trimmed by 3 bases and the J gene end by 5 bases; junction bases not matched to a gene: 8. In germline, CDR1 is SGDLS, CDR2 YYNGEE. The CDR3 is 16 residues long. CDR3 in amino acids: CASSGQRTSGGHEQYF. Written as DNA, the CDR3 is TGTGCCAGCAGCGGGCAAAGGACTAGCGGGGGCCACGAGCAGTACTTC.

The chain combines TRBV5-1 with TRBJ1-2; TRBD1 aligns across 10 bases. Germline loops: CDR1 SGHRS, CDR2 YFSETQ. This CDR3 has 14 residues. The V and J ends lost 4 bases and 5 bases, in that order; junction bases with no gene match: 5. In DNA form, the CDR3 reads TGCGCCAGCAGCGTCGGGACAGGGGATTATGGCTACACCTTC. This codes for CASSVGTGDYGYTF. The full variable domain, completed using reference TRBV5-1 and TRBJ1-2, is KAGVTQTPRYLIKTRGQQVTLSCSPISGHRSVSWYQQTPGQGLQFLFEYFSETQRNKGNFPGRFSGRQFSNSRSEMNVSTLELGDSALYLCASSVGTGDYGYTFGSGTRLTVV.

This clone was observed a few times. This CDR3 is also generated by other DNA sequences in the sample. This rearrangement joins TRBV24-1 to TRBJ1-2; the match to TRBD1 covers 7 bases. The ends lost 4 bases at V and 2 bases at J; junction bases unmatched: 9. The V gene's germline CDR1 is KGHDR and CDR2 SFDVKD. This CDR3 has 16 amino acids. Here the CDR3 DNA reads TGTGCCACCAGTGACCCCAGACAGGGTCTCAACTATGGCTACACCTTC. Amino acids: CATSDPRQGLNYGYTF.

The chain recombines TRBV27 with TRBJ2-1; D might be TRBD2 (6 bases). The V gene lost 6 bases and the J gene lost 3 bases, with 6 bases spanning the gap. The CDR3 consists of 12 residues. The germline V gene has CDR1 MNHEY and CDR2 SMNVEV (reference sequence). Here the CDR3 reads CASRGGYNEQFF. The CDR3 coding sequence is TGTGCCAGCAGGGGGGGCTACAATGAGCAGTTCTTC.

The V call is TRBV5-1, the J call TRBJ1-2; possibly TRBD1 for D (6 bases). From germline, CDR1 is SGHRS and CDR2 YFSETQ. V gave up 3 bases and J gave up 4 bases, with 13 bases separating them. This CDR3 has 14 residues. For the CDR3, the DNA is TGCGCCAGCAGCTCCACCGGACAGCCCTATGGCTACACCTTC. This codes for CASSSTGQPYGYTF.